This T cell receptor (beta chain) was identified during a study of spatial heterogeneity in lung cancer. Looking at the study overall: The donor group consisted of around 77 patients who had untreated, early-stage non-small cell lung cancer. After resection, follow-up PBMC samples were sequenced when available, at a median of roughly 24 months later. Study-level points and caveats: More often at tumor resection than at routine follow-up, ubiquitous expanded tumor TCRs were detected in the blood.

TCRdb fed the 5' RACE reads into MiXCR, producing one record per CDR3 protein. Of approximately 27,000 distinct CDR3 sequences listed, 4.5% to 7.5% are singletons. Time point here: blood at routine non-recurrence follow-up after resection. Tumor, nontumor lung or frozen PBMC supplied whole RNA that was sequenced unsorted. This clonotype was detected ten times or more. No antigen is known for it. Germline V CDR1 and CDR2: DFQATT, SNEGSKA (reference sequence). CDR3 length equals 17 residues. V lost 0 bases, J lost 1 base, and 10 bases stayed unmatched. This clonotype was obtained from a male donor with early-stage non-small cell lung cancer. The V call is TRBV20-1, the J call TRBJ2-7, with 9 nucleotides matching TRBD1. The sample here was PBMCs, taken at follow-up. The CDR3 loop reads CSAREGGGGTGSYEQYF. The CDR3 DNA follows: TGCAGTGCTAGAGAGGGTGGTGGGGGGACAGGGTCCTACGAGCAGTACTTC.